Each of the 26 T cell receptor beta chains below was sequenced from the same sample in a study of CD4+ T cells in melanoma. TCRdb keeps only in-frame clones here, not all; method: immunoSEQ multiplex PCR. The sample shows 4,500 to 6,500 clones, roughly 60% of them seen only once. What was sequenced was cells from a culture (not recorded whether cultured in vitro). Receptors originate from a human donor with melanoma.

This rearrangement joins TRBV19 to TRBJ1-5; possible D gene TRBD1, 5 bases. The V and J ends lost 1 base and 0 bases respectively, with 13 bases between them. CDR3 size: 17 residues. Germline loops: CDR1 LNHDA, CDR2 SQIVND (reference sequence). The CDR3 spells CASSIVSGRHSNQPQHF. The CDR3 DNA is TGTGCCAGTAGTATAGTGTCGGGACGGCATAGCAATCAGCCCCAGCATTTT.

The chain employs TRBV29-1 and TRBJ2-1; 11 nucleotides align to TRBD2. This CDR3 is built from 16 residues. The trim removed 6 bases at V and 0 bases at J, leaving 7 bases unmatched. Germline V gene lookup returns CDR1 SQVTM and CDR2 ANQGSEA. CDR3 DNA: TGCAGCGTGGGTATAGCGGGGGGGCTCTCCTACAATGAGCAGTTCTTC. Translating it yields CSVGIAGGLSYNEQFF.

The J gene is TRBJ2-3, the V gene TRBV5-4; the match to TRBD2 covers 9 bases. The germline V gene encodes CDR1 SGHNT and CDR2 YYREEE (reference sequence). V dropped 2 bases and J dropped 3; count of bases not matched to a gene: 7. The CDR3 extends over 16 amino acids. Here the CDR3 reads CASSFGGGAGTDTQYF. CDR3 DNA: TGTGCCAGCAGCTTCGGCGGGGGGGCCGGTACAGATACGCAGTATTTT.

The table lists this clone with a few counts. V is TRBV9 and J is TRBJ1-6; D gene unclear. The CDR3 has 15 amino acids. Deletions cut 0 bases from V and 7 bases from J, with 11 bases between. Germline lookup yields CDR1 SGDLS and CDR2 YYNGEE. The CDR3 DNA sequence: TGTGCCAGCAGCGTAGCCAGGCACGAAAATTCACCCCTCCACTTT. Residues: CASSVARHENSPLHF.

The genes are TRBV5-5 and TRBJ2-1; maybe TRBD2 (5 bases). V lost 3 bases, J lost 8 bases, and 15 bases lay in between. Per the germline V gene, CDR1 is SGHKS and CDR2 is YYEKEE (reference sequence). CDR3 length: 14 residues. Here the CDR3 reads CASSSPPGRDEQFF. As DNA, the CDR3 is TGTGCCAGCAGCTCCCCCCCGGGAAGGGATGAGCAGTTCTTC. The full variable domain, completed using reference TRBV5-5 and TRBJ2-1, is DAGVTQSPTHLIKTRGQQVTLRCSPISGHKSVSWYQQVLGQGPQFIFQYYEKEERGRGNFPDRFSARQFPNYSSELNVNALLLGDSALYLCASSSPPGRDEQFFGPGTRLTVL.

This clone is medium-sized. The chain recombines TRBV7-3 with TRBJ1-2, with D possibly matching TRBD1 (5 bases). Per germline, CDR1 SGHTA and CDR2 FQGTGA. Trimming took off 2 bases at V and 3 bases at J, with 7 bases between the two ends. The CDR3 extends over 13 amino acids. Written as DNA, the CDR3 is TGTGCCAGCAGCTTAGGAGGGGACTATGGCTACACCTTC. It translates to CASSLGGDYGYTF.

This clone was detected only a few times. The chain is built from TRBV15 and TRBJ1-2; D not resolved. The CDR3 spans 14 residues. Deletions cut 0 bases from V and 4 bases from J, with 9 bases between. Germline CDR1 is LNHNV and CDR2 is YYDKDF (reference sequence). As DNA, the CDR3 is TGTGCCACCAGCAGAGATCCTGTGGGCTATGGCTACACCTTC. Translated: CATSRDPVGYGYTF.

This clone has only a few counts. The CDR3 spells CASSLEGQGMDGYTF. The CDR3 DNA sequence: TGCGCCAGCAGCTTGGAGGGACAGGGCATGGACGGCTACACCTTC. This chain uses TRBV5-1 with TRBJ1-2, with 9 bases lining up with TRBD1. Germline V gene sequence: CDR1 SGHRS, CDR2 YFSETQ. CDR3 size: 15 residues. The V gene end was trimmed by 0 bases and the J gene end by 8 bases; junction bases not matched to a gene: 8.

This clone was seen more than once but under ten times. The J gene is TRBJ2-7, the V gene TRBV5-1, with unresolved D. This CDR3 has 13 amino acids. Germline assignment: CDR1 SGHRS and CDR2 YFSETQ. Between the trimmed V and J ends, which lost 6 bases and 7 bases, there was a span of 17 bases. The CDR3 coding sequence is TGCGCCAGCACTCCCACTGTGCCTGGTGAGCAGTACTTC. This sequence encodes CASTPTVPGEQYF.

This chain uses TRBV7-8 with TRBJ2-1; 9 nucleotides match TRBD1. The CDR3 runs to 14 residues. Trimming took 5 bases from V and 10 from J; bases not matched to a gene: 9. The germline V gene has CDR1 SGHVS and CDR2 FQNEAQ. CDR3: CASSARQGGGEQFF. As DNA, the CDR3 is TGTGCCAGCAGCGCCAGACAGGGGGGCGGCGAGCAGTTCTTC.

This clone was seen a handful of times. The V gene is TRBV10-3, the J gene TRBJ2-6; no reliable D call. The V gene's germline CDR1 is ENHRY and CDR2 SYGVKD. CDR3 length: 14 amino acids. Trimming took 5 bases from V and 0 from J, leaving 5 bases between them. The CDR3 spells CAISLYSGANVLTF. CDR3 DNA sequence: TGTGCCATCAGTTTGTACTCTGGGGCCAACGTCCTGACTTTC.

This clone was detected only a few times. The CDR3 sequence: CASSGQGGSNYGYTF. The DNA for the CDR3 is TGTGCCTCCTCGGGACAGGGGGGGAGTAACTATGGCTACACCTTC. The chain carries TRBV30 and TRBJ1-2; TRBD1 matches at 11 bases. Trimming cost V 7 bases and J 1 base; bases outside gene matches: 8. There are 15 residues in the CDR3. Germline V lookup: CDR1 GTSNPN, CDR2 SVGIG (reference sequence).

The chain employs TRBV6-1 and TRBJ1-2; D call uncertain. This CDR3 comprises 13 residues. Germline V gene data show CDR1 as MNHNS and CDR2 as SASEGT. Between the trimmed V and J ends, which lost 2 bases and 1 base, there was a span of 5 bases. The CDR3 spells CASSEQVNYGYTF. The CDR3 coding sequence is TGTGCCAGCAGTGAACAAGTTAACTATGGCTACACCTTC.

The genes are TRBV28 and TRBJ2-3; TRBD2 aligns across 7 bases. V dropped 7 bases and J dropped 1; count of bases not matched to a gene: 8. The CDR3 extends over 15 amino acids. In germline, CDR1 is MDHEN, CDR2 SYDVKM. The CDR3 region is CASTRSGRGTDTQYF. The CDR3 DNA follows: TGTGCCAGCACCCGTAGCGGGCGGGGCACAGATACGCAGTATTTT.

The chain is built from TRBV9 and TRBJ2-2; D is undetermined. This CDR3 comprises 13 residues. Germline assignment: CDR1 SGDLS and CDR2 YYNGEE. The ends were cut back, 3 bases at V and 1 base at J, with 4 bases in the middle. CDR3 region: CASSDLNTGELFF. The CDR3 nucleotides read TGTGCCAGCAGCGACCTGAACACCGGGGAGCTGTTTTTT.

The chain has TRBV5-4 and TRBJ1-1; TRBD1 matches at 11 bases. The CDR3 covers 18 residues. The germline V gene encodes CDR1 SGHNT and CDR2 YYREEE (reference sequence). J gave up 3 bases and V 4 bases, and 14 bases lay outside the gene matches. The CDR3 coding sequence is TGTGCCAGCAGCCTGGACCGGGACAGGGGGGTGGTCGACACTGAAGCTTTCTTT. Translated, it gives CASSLDRDRGVVDTEAFF.

J is TRBJ1-2 and V is TRBV19, with unresolved D. CDR1 and CDR2 from the germline V gene are LNHDA and SQIVND (reference sequence). The CDR3 is 13 amino acids. V lost 7 bases to trimming and J lost 4 bases, with 13 bases between them. The CDR3 sequence is CASINGFGYGYTF. CDR3 sequence (DNA): TGTGCCAGTATAAATGGGTTCGGCTATGGCTACACCTTC.

The rearrangement joins TRBV27 to TRBJ1-1; D call uncertain. Trimming removed 2 bases from V and 5 bases from J, with 9 bases in between. The CDR3 has 13 amino acids. Germline CDR1 is MNHEY and CDR2 is SMNVEV (reference sequence). Here the CDR3 reads CASSLRRVTEAFF. Here the CDR3 DNA reads TGTGCCAGCAGTTTACGGAGGGTAACTGAAGCTTTCTTT.

This sequence joins TRBV6-2 or TRBV6-3 and TRBJ2-5; D unclear. V was cut by 0 bases and J by 5 bases, with 10 bases left in between. Germline assignment: CDR1 MNHEY and CDR2 SVGEGT. The CDR3 has 14 amino acids. CDR3 sequence (DNA): TGTGCCAGCAGTTACTCCGTTACCGGGGAGACCCAGTACTTC. Translated: CASSYSVTGETQYF.

The chain carries TRBV14 and TRBJ1-3, with D possibly being TRBD1 (6 bases). V was shortened by 0 bases and J by 3 bases, with 9 bases between the two germline ends. This CDR3 is 15 amino acids long. The germline gives CDR1 SGHDN, CDR2 FVKESK. CDR3 in DNA: TGTGCCAGCAGCCAAGAGGGGGCCTTTGGAAACACCATATATTTT. This codes for CASSQEGAFGNTIYF.

This clone was counted once. The V call is TRBV7-8, the J call TRBJ1-2; unclear D gene. V was shortened by 2 bases and J by 6 bases, with 13 bases between the two germline ends. This CDR3 spans 14 amino acids. Germline V gene lookup returns CDR1 SGHVS and CDR2 FQNEAQ. CDR3 bases: TGTGCCAGCAGCTTACAAAGACTAGAGGATGGCTACACCTTC. This gives the protein CASSLQRLEDGYTF.

This rearrangement joins TRBV4-1 to TRBJ2-2, with 7 positions matching TRBD2. V shed 4 bases and J 5 bases; nucleotides not matched to a gene: 7. The CDR3 contains 15 residues. Germline V gene data show CDR1 as MGHRA and CDR2 as YSYEKL. The CDR3 reads CASSPGLGRTGELFF. Here the CDR3 DNA reads TGCGCCAGCAGCCCCGGACTAGGGCGAACCGGGGAGCTGTTTTTT.

V is TRBV11-2 and J is TRBJ1-1; TRBD1 might be the D (5 bases). CDR3 size: 13 residues. Deletions cut 6 bases from V and 2 bases from J, with 10 bases between. Germline values: CDR1 SGHAT, CDR2 FQNNGV. The CDR3 bases are TGTGCCAGCAGTTTCGACAGTAACACTGAAGCTTTCTTT. Protein product: CASSFDSNTEAFF.

This clone was picked up a small number of times. V usage is TRBV14 and J usage is TRBJ2-7, with D uncertain. V shed 1 base and J shed 7 bases, with 5 bases lying between them. Germline assignment: CDR1 SGHDN and CDR2 FVKESK. CDR3 length: 11 residues. The CDR3 sequence: CASSQAYEQYF. The CDR3 DNA sequence: TGTGCCAGCAGCCAAGCGTATGAGCAGTACTTC.

The chain has TRBV4-1 and TRBJ2-1, with D perhaps being TRBD1 or TRBD2 (5 bases each). The CDR3 length is 13 residues. CDR1 is MGHRA, CDR2 YSYEKL, per germline. V lost 1 base and J lost 10, with 11 bases in between. The CDR3 DNA follows: TGCGCCAGCAGCCAAGGAACCTGGGACGAGCAGTTCTTC. It translates to CASSQGTWDEQFF.

The genes are TRBV7-2 and TRBJ2-3, with 7 bases matching TRBD2. Germline loops: CDR1 SGHTA, CDR2 FQGNSA. Unmatched junction bases numbered 7, after V lost 1 base and J lost 12 bases. CDR3 length: 13 amino acids. For the CDR3, the DNA is TGTGCCAGCAGCTTAGTGTCGGTAGCGGGTCAGTATTTT. Amino acids: CASSLVSVAGQYF.